The clone carrying this TCR beta chain was picked up a small number of times. CDR3 length: 13 residues. The germline gives CDR1 GTSNPN, CDR2 SVGIG (reference sequence). The V and J ends lost 6 bases and 5 bases, in that order; junction bases with no gene match: 8. The data were produced by immunoSEQ multiplex PCR, yet TCRdb's version contains in-frame clones alone and is incomplete. This table has fewer than 95,000 clones, about 91% appearing once. This sample is drawn from a study of blood T cell repertoires in COVID-19. V and J are TRBV30 and TRBJ2-7; TRBD1 aligns across 9 bases. The sequence came from a woman older than 75 with acute or convalescent COVID-19. Specimen: peripheral blood. CDR3 in amino acids: CACMGQGGHEQYF. CDR3 sequence (DNA): TGTGCCTGTATGGGACAGGGCGGCCACGAGCAGTACTTC.